The sample holds many counts of the clone carrying this TCR beta chain. What it binds is unknown. TCRdb processed the multiplex PCR reads anew with MiXCR; each CDR3 protein has one entry. There are 100,000 or so distinct CDR3 sequences in the sample; 21% occur only once, and less than 1.5% lies in the top ten. This entry is derived from a study of breast tumors, draining lymph nodes, adjacent tissues. Study observations and caveats: Most tumor T cells seemingly derive from lymph node, then expand in tumor. Compared with lymph nodes, tumors were less diverse; compared with nontumor tissue, more. Tumor and nontumor repertoires were significantly more similar in luminal-like than in basal-like breast cancer.

Axillary draining lymph nodes of breast cancer patients supplied the node samples. The sequence was obtained from a female donor with breast cancer. Some clones in this sample may be carry-over from other donors' samples. Sample: axillary lymph node tissue.

The DNA for the CDR3 is TGTGCCAGTAGTACCCGACTAGCGGGGCCGAGGACCGGGGAGCTGTTTTTT. Residues: CASSTRLAGPRTGELFF. V gene TRBV19 combines with J gene TRBJ2-2; TRBD2 agrees at 11 bases. Germline trimming cut 4 bases from V and 5 bases from J; bases unmatched to any gene: 9. This CDR3 has 17 amino acids. The germline CDR1 and CDR2 sequences are LNHDA and SQIVND (reference sequence). Full variable domain (missing parts from reference TRBV19 and TRBJ2-2): DGGITQSPKYLFRKEGQNVTLSCEQNLNHDAMYWYRQDPGQGLRLIYYSQIVNDFQKGDIAEGYSVSREKKESFPLTVTSAQKNPTAFYLCASSTRLAGPRTGELFFGEGSRLTVL.